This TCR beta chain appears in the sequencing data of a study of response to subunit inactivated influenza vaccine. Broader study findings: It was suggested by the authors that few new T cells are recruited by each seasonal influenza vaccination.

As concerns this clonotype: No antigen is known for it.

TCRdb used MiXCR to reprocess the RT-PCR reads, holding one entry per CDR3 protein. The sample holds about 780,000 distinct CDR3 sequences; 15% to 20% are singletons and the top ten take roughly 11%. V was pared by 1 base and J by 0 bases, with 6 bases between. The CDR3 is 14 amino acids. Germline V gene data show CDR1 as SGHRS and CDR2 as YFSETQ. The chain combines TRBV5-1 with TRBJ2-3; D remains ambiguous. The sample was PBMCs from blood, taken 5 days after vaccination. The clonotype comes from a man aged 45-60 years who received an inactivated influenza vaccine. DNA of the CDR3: TGCGCCAGCAGCTTGAGGAAGAGCACAGATACGCAGTATTTT. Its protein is CASSLRKSTDTQYF.